The rows below give T cell receptor beta chains drawn from one sample of a study of blood T cell repertoires in COVID-19. Here immunoSEQ multiplex PCR was the method, and the copy in TCRdb shows in-frame clones only, minus some. This sample has around 19,000 clones, with 91% found just once. Source material: peripheral blood. The receptors stem from a man aged 65-85 years with active COVID-19. The CDR3 runs from the conserved cysteine through the conserved F or W. Rows may omit the clone size; those that give it use once, few, many or a size class.

j_gene	abundance	v_gene	CDR3aa
TRBJ2-7	.	TRBV4-3	CASSEVQGAYEQYF
TRBJ1-5	.	TRBV21-1	CASSKSPEIFPQHF
TRBJ2-3	.	TRBV28	CASSSPRRGGDTQYF
TRBJ1-3	.	TRBV18	CASSPETGENTIYF
TRBJ1-1	.	TRBV9	CASSVTGGPTEAFF
TRBJ1-5	.	TRBV19	CASSIDTGNQPQHF
TRBJ2-7	.	TRBV28	CASRLGLSRAYEQYF
TRBJ1-1	.	TRBV3-1/TRBV3-2	CASSQGDRGLIAEAFF
TRBJ2-7	.	TRBV9	CASSVGVTGSSRSYEQYF
TRBJ1-5	few	TRBV4-1	CASSDLTGDSNQPQHF
TRBJ1-4	.	TRBV11-2	CASSRGQVREKLFF
TRBJ1-1	.	TRBV25-1	CASSDLRQGGDTEAFF
TRBJ1-5	once	TRBV7-9	CASSSPGQGVNQPQHF
TRBJ2-3	once	TRBV4-1	CASSQGGGTDTQYF
TRBJ1-1	.	TRBV6-6	CASSYSPQTQSTEAFF
TRBJ2-5	.	TRBV5-8	CASSLGLAQVPETQYF
TRBJ1-4	.	TRBV5-1	CASSWGQGVDEKLFF
TRBJ2-3	.	TRBV9	CASSDRSTSTDTQYF
TRBJ2-6	.	TRBV15	CATSKRGSSGANVLTF
TRBJ2-2	.	TRBV9	CASSVASTGELFF
TRBJ1-2	once	TRBV9	CASSATSNYGYTF
TRBJ2-3	few	TRBV9	CASSVASNREGTDTQYF
TRBJ2-7	.	TRBV7-2	CASSLSRGYEQYF
TRBJ2-5	.	TRBV14	CASSQGVGVKETQYF
TRBJ2-5	.	TRBV9	CASSLALLAGVQETQYF
TRBJ2-4	.	TRBV15	CATSRGSGQGLAKNIQYF
TRBJ2-7	.	TRBV7-6	CASSLYPTTSGSYYEQYF
TRBJ2-1	.	TRBV6-2/TRBV6-3	CASSYSTSGGAGTYNEQFF
TRBJ1-5	.	TRBV6-2/TRBV6-3	CASRYRDRGGMGNQPQHF